The sequence of this T cell receptor beta chain was determined in a study of vaccination effects on CD4 cells after COVID-19. Before sequencing, viral peptide pools were used by the ViraFEST assay to expand antigen-specific CD4+ T cells. Subsequent to a culture period of about ten days, CD4+ T cells were isolated. This individual contracted SARS-CoV-2 between March and December 2020, as verified by PCR. Generated by immunoSEQ multiplex PCR, the TCRdb table keeps only in-frame clones and is missing some. The sample lists 35,000 to 55,000 clones; under 80% were seen once. Note on this clone: Its antigen is unidentified.

This CDR3 comprises 15 residues. V shed 7 bases and J shed 4 bases, with 17 bases lying between them. From germline, CDR1 is KGHDR and CDR2 SFDVKD. This TCR came from a human donor who had a prior SARS-CoV-2 infection. This specimen consisted of CD4+ T cells from PBMCs cultured with a peptide pool, obtained before COVID-19 vaccination. V and J are TRBV24-1 and TRBJ2-3; tentatively, D is TRBD1 (6 bases). CDR3 in amino acids: CATREGTPGPDTQYF. Here the CDR3 DNA reads TGTGCCACCAGAGAGGGGACACCTGGGCCAGATACGCAGTATTTT.